The 20 T cell receptor beta chains below were found in one sample sequenced in a study of shared clonotypes between healthy human individuals. The assay was immunoSEQ multiplex PCR, and TCRdb's table has in-frame clones only and misses some. The sample has roughly 590,000 clones; roughly 96% are singletons. As defined, naive CD8 cells were CD45RO-negative and positively selected for CCR7, with terminally differentiated effector memory CD45RA+ cells excluded. Sequencing was carried out using naive CD8+ T cells sorted from blood. Receptors were obtained from a woman aged 25 to 39 in good health.

This clone was seen a single time. The V and J genes are TRBV2 and TRBJ2-7, with 9 nucleotides matching TRBD1. J lost 2 bases, V lost 10 bases, and 3 bases had no gene match. Germline assignment: CDR1 SNHLY and CDR2 FYNNEI. This CDR3 comprises 12 residues. In DNA, the CDR3 is TGTGCCACACAGGGGGCGGCCTACGAGCAGTACTTC. It is translated as CATQGAAYEQYF.

The chain uses TRBV27 and TRBJ2-7, with 7 positions matching TRBD1. The germline CDR1 and CDR2 sequences are MNHEY and SMNVEV (reference sequence). V was pared by 6 bases and J by 5 bases, with 7 bases of the junction left unmatched. The CDR3 totals 13 residues. In DNA form, the CDR3 reads TGTGCCAGCAGCCCTCTTACAGGGGACGAGCAGTACTTC. Residues: CASSPLTGDEQYF.

This clone was seen once. V gene TRBV2 combines with J gene TRBJ2-5, with a possible D match to TRBD1 (6 bases). V gave up 7 bases and J gave up 5 bases, with 17 bases separating them. The CDR3 covers 14 residues. Germline CDR1 is SNHLY and CDR2 is FYNNEI. In nucleotides, the CDR3 is TGTGCCAGCACCCAGGACAGCCTGATTGAGACCCAGTACTTC. Its protein product is CASTQDSLIETQYF.

A single count supports this clone. The DNA of the CDR3 is TGTGCCAGCAGCTCTCTTTTGACTAGATGGCCCTACGAGCAGTACTTC. It codes for CASSSLLTRWPYEQYF. The J gene is TRBJ2-7, the V gene TRBV28; a weak D match, TRBD2 (6 bases). Germline lookup yields CDR1 MDHEN and CDR2 SYDVKM. V was cut by 6 bases and J by 2 bases, with 20 bases left in between. The CDR3 contains 16 residues.

The J gene is TRBJ2-7, the V gene TRBV5-6; D remains ambiguous. There are 15 residues in the CDR3. With 0 bases removed from V and 3 bases from J, the gap between germline ends came to 13 bases. Germline V gene data show CDR1 as SGHDT and CDR2 as YYEEEE. The CDR3 spells CASSLARELHYEQYF. The CDR3 nucleotides read TGTGCCAGCAGCTTGGCAAGGGAACTCCACTACGAGCAGTACTTC.

The genes are TRBV28 and TRBJ2-3, with TRBD2 as a possible D gene (6 bases). Germline CDR1 and CDR2: MDHEN and SYDVKM. This CDR3 is 19 amino acids long. V shed 3 bases and J shed 3 bases, with 25 bases lying between them. The CDR3 region is CASSFPQVGGLSQTDTQYF. CDR3 DNA sequence: TGTGCCAGCAGTTTCCCCCAGGTGGGCGGACTATCCCAGACAGATACGCAGTATTTT.

This rearrangement joins TRBV7-6 to TRBJ2-1, with 12 bases matching TRBD2. The CDR3 length is 16 residues. The germline CDR1 and CDR2 sequences are SGHVS and FNYEAQ. Trimming cost V 1 base and J 9 bases; bases outside gene matches: 7. CDR3 protein: CASSLDPSGRAGEQFF. CDR3 DNA sequence: TGTGCCAGCAGCTTAGATCCTAGCGGGAGGGCCGGTGAGCAGTTCTTC.

The chain carries TRBV13 and TRBJ1-1, with D hard to call. CDR3 size: 13 residues. The V gene lost 1 base and the J gene lost 1 base, with 4 bases spanning the gap. Germline loops: CDR1 PRHDT, CDR2 FYEKMQ (reference sequence). The CDR3 is CASSLEWNTEAFF. The CDR3 nucleotides are TGTGCCAGCAGCTTAGAGTGGAACACTGAAGCTTTCTTT.

With regard to this clone: This same CDR3 is encoded by further DNA sequences in the sample. This chain joins TRBV4-2 and TRBJ2-7; no definite D call. V dropped 4 bases and J dropped 0 bases, with 4 bases sitting between them. The CDR3 has 12 residues. In germline, CDR1 is LGHNA, CDR2 YNFKEQ. This chain's CDR3 is CASSPDSYEQYF. The CDR3 DNA reads TGTGCCAGCAGCCCCGACTCCTACGAGCAGTACTTC.

The chain recombines TRBV15 with TRBJ2-3, with D uncertain. Trimming stripped 1 base from V and 4 bases from J, with 12 bases between. Germline CDR1 LNHNV, CDR2 YYDKDF (reference sequence). This CDR3 spans 15 amino acids. This chain's CDR3 is CATSRGWGFPDTQYF. The CDR3 bases are TGTGCCACCAGCAGAGGCTGGGGATTTCCAGATACGCAGTATTTT.

The V gene is TRBV10-1, the J gene TRBJ2-1; 7 bases map to TRBD2. The ends lost 2 bases at V and 4 bases at J; junction bases unmatched: 2. Germline lookup yields CDR1 WNHNN and CDR2 SYGVQD (reference sequence). This CDR3 has 14 amino acids. The CDR3 spells CASSEGGEYNEQFF. CDR3 nucleotide sequence: TGCGCCAGCAGTGAGGGGGGGGAGTACAATGAGCAGTTCTTC.

This chain joins TRBV28 and TRBJ1-1; 11 bases map to TRBD1. The CDR3 extends over 14 amino acids. The V gene's germline CDR1 is MDHEN and CDR2 SYDVKM. The J segment lost 3 bases and the V segment lost 7 bases, leaving 4 bases of the junction unmatched. CDR3 in DNA: TGTGCCAGCACGCGGGACAGGGGGTACACTGAAGCTTTCTTT. It encodes CASTRDRGYTEAFF.

Written as DNA, the CDR3 is TGTGCCAGCAGTTTACTTTGGGACGGGGATTCGCCCCAGCATTTT. Protein sequence: CASSLLWDGDSPQHF. The rearrangement joins TRBV27 to TRBJ1-5, with D tentatively TRBD1 (5 bases). The germline CDR1 and CDR2 sequences are MNHEY and SMNVEV (reference sequence). The CDR3 totals 15 residues. Trimming pared 2 bases from V and 9 bases from J, leaving 17 bases between.

This clone has only a few counts. In DNA form, the CDR3 reads TGTGCCAGCAGCCAAGGCCACGAGCAGTACTTC. It translates to CASSQGHEQYF. V gene TRBV4-2 combines with J gene TRBJ2-7; unclear D gene. The CDR3 contains 11 residues. CDR1 and CDR2 from the germline V gene are LGHNA and YNFKEQ. Trimming cost V 1 base and J 5 bases, with 3 bases left between them.

V usage is TRBV21-1 and J usage is TRBJ2-5; whether TRBD1, the table's D call, matches the DNA was not checked. TRBV21-1 is annotated as a pseudogene. This CDR3 contains 19 residues. The CDR3 region has the DNA TGTGCCAGCAGCGGGAACTCGGGACACCTTACCGAGGGCCAAGAGACCCAGTACTTC. Translated, it gives CASSGNSGHLTEGQETQYF.

The chain combines TRBV7-9 with TRBJ2-1; D is ambiguous. The CDR3 runs 15 residues. V was pared by 4 bases and J by 3 bases, with 13 bases between. Germline V lookup: CDR1 SEHNR, CDR2 FQNEAQ (reference sequence). The CDR3 nucleotides are TGTGCCAGCAGCTCCCTGACGGAGAGCTACAATGAGCAGTTCTTC. Translation gives CASSSLTESYNEQFF.

V usage is TRBV28 and J usage is TRBJ2-2; TRBD2 aligns across 9 bases. The ends lost 3 bases at V and 4 bases at J; junction bases unmatched: 12. In germline, CDR1 is MDHEN, CDR2 SYDVKM. The CDR3 sequence is 18 residues long. The CDR3 DNA is TGTGCCAGCAGTTTGACGGCGGGAGGGCCTCTGGCCACCGGGGAGCTGTTTTTT. Translation gives CASSLTAGGPLATGELFF. The full variable domain, in which reference TRBV28 and TRBJ2-2 provide the parts outside the CDR3, is DVKVTQSSRYLVKRTGEKVFLECVQDMDHENMFWYRQDPGLGLRLIYFSYDVKMKEKGDIPEGYSVSREKKERFSLILESASTNQTSMYLCASSLTAGGPLATGELFFGEGSRLTVL.

J is TRBJ2-5 and V is TRBV30, with TRBD1 matching over 7 bases. Judging by the DNA end, TRBJ2-7 fits better; the J call may be wrong. This CDR3 has 14 residues. Germline loops: CDR1 GTSNPN, CDR2 SVGIG (reference sequence). CDR3 DNA: TGTGCCTGGCAGGACACCGGGACAGACTACGAGCAGTACTTC. Amino acid sequence: CAWQDTGTDYEQYF.

The gene calls are TRBV19 and TRBJ1-5; D remains ambiguous. V lost 6 bases and J lost 4, with 10 bases in between. This CDR3 contains 13 residues. Germline CDR1 is LNHDA and CDR2 is SQIVND (reference sequence). The CDR3 region has the DNA TGTGCCAGTAGAGTATTCCCGAATCAGCCCCAGCATTTT. The encoded protein is CASRVFPNQPQHF. Full variable domain (missing parts from reference TRBV19 and TRBJ1-5): DGGITQSPKYLFRKEGQNVTLSCEQNLNHDAMYWYRQDPGQGLRLIYYSQIVNDFQKGDIAEGYSVSREKKESFPLTVTSAQKNPTAFYLCASRVFPNQPQHFGDGTRLSIL.

The rearrangement joins TRBV7-9 to TRBJ2-1, with TRBD2 identical over 11 bases. V was pared by 5 bases and J by 8 bases, with 11 bases of the junction left unmatched. The germline V gene has CDR1 SEHNR and CDR2 FQNEAQ (reference sequence). The CDR3 runs to 16 residues. The DNA of the CDR3 is TGTGCCAGCAGCCCGGCCCGTAGCGGGAGGGGGGATGAGCAGTTCTTC. Its protein is CASSPARSGRGDEQFF.